This T cell receptor (beta chain) was captured by sequencing in a study of T cell changes during pregnancy in multiple sclerosis. The CDR3 has 17 amino acids. The protocol was immunoSEQ multiplex PCR, while the TCRdb copy is restricted to in-frame clones and leaves out a portion. The table has tens of thousands of clones, approximately 94% seen once. This material consisted of peripheral blood, taken in the third trimester of pregnancy. The J gene is TRBJ1-1, the V gene TRBV21-1; the DNA was not used to check the table's D call, TRBD1. TRBV21-1 constitutes a pseudogene. The sequence came from a female donor with multiple sclerosis, enrolled in a pregnancy study. The DNA for the CDR3 is TGTGCCAGCAGCTGGGGGATCAGGGGCGGTACGTACACTGAAGCTTTCTTT. It translates to CASSWGIRGGTYTEAFF.